This TCR beta chain was observed in a study of T-cell reconstitution after alpha-beta-depleted transplantation in children. V shed 0 bases, J shed 6 bases, and the junction held 18 bases outside the gene matches. The CDR3 contains 18 residues. The germline CDR1 and CDR2 sequences are DFQATT and SNEGSKA (reference sequence). The study, taken as a whole, reports: Reportedly, only several hundred clones from non-depleted graft cells drove alpha-beta T-cell counts at about two months. Most T-cell counts and diversity one year after the transplant came from T cells that were newly produced. Diversity of TCRbeta at day 60 was high in some patients, arising from surviving recipient T cells and thymic progenitors.

Unique molecular identifiers were used to barcode this TCRbeta library. Each CDR3 protein is one row after TCRdb ran MiXCR on the PCR reads. The repertoire holds just over 200,000 distinct CDR3 sequences, with approximately 8% as singletons. This clonotype has just a few counts. Its antigen is unknown. The sample here was PBMCs, mostly from graft donor cells, taken 360 days after TCRalphabeta/CD19-depleted stem cell transplant. This chain joins TRBV20-1 and TRBJ2-3; 7 bases align to TRBD1. This sequence originates from a male patient between 2 and 10 years old who had a stem cell transplant for acute myeloid leukemia, so the T cells may come from the graft donor. The CDR3 nucleotides read TGCAGTGCTAGAGATTATGGACAGGATCCAATCTTCTGGGATACGCAGTATTTT. Amino acid sequence: CSARDYGQDPIFWDTQYF.